This TCR beta chain is drawn from a study of blood T cell repertoires in COVID-19. The wider study: In each case, the material was cDNA or gDNA derived from T cells, B-cell-depleted T cells, or PBMCs.

Everyone who took part was roughly 18 to 89 years old, and they came from about two dozen US areas. Cohort placement rested on clinical history that participants reported themselves. Sequencing was performed with immunoSEQ multiplex PCR; in TCRdb, only in-frame clones are kept and a portion is missing. The table has about 280,000 clones, around 90% seen once; the top ten hold 1%. Germline V gene data show CDR1 as KGHSH and CDR2 as LQKENI. With 3 bases removed from V and 2 bases from J, the gap between germline ends came to 17 bases. The CDR3 spans 17 residues. Material: PBMCs or T cells enriched from blood (not recorded which). V is TRBV18 and J is TRBJ1-3; a weak D match, TRBD1 (6 bases). The sequence was obtained from a woman younger than 45 who had recovered from COVID-19. The CDR3, as DNA: TGTGCCAGCTCACCCCTCGGTCGGGGGGCAACTGGAAACACCATATATTTT. Amino acid sequence: CASSPLGRGATGNTIYF. Full variable domain (remainder filled in from reference TRBV18 and TRBJ1-3): NAGVMQNPRHLVRRRGQEARLRCSPMKGHSHVYWYRQLPEEGLKFMVYLQKENIIDESGMPKERFSAEFPKEGPSILRIQQVVRGDSAAYFCASSPLGRGATGNTIYFGEGSWLTVV.